This T cell receptor beta chain was sequenced during a study of chemoradiotherapy in HPV16-positive cancers. Trimming took off 6 bases at V and 3 bases at J, with 17 bases between the two ends. CDR1 SNHLY and CDR2 FYNNEI come from the germline V gene. CDR3 length: 15 amino acids. Produced via immunoSEQ multiplex PCR; TCRdb's table is partial and in-frame only. The sample has approximately 29,000 clones; approximately 84% are singletons. V usage is TRBV2 and J usage is TRBJ1-1; D is ambiguous. The sequence was collected from a human donor with HPV-associated anogenital cancer. Sequences were derived from blood, sampled from a patient who underwent chemoradiotherapy. The CDR3 loop is CASSVGRVRDTEAFF. The CDR3 DNA is TGTGCCAGCAGCGTTGGTCGGGTCCGGGACACTGAAGCTTTCTTT.